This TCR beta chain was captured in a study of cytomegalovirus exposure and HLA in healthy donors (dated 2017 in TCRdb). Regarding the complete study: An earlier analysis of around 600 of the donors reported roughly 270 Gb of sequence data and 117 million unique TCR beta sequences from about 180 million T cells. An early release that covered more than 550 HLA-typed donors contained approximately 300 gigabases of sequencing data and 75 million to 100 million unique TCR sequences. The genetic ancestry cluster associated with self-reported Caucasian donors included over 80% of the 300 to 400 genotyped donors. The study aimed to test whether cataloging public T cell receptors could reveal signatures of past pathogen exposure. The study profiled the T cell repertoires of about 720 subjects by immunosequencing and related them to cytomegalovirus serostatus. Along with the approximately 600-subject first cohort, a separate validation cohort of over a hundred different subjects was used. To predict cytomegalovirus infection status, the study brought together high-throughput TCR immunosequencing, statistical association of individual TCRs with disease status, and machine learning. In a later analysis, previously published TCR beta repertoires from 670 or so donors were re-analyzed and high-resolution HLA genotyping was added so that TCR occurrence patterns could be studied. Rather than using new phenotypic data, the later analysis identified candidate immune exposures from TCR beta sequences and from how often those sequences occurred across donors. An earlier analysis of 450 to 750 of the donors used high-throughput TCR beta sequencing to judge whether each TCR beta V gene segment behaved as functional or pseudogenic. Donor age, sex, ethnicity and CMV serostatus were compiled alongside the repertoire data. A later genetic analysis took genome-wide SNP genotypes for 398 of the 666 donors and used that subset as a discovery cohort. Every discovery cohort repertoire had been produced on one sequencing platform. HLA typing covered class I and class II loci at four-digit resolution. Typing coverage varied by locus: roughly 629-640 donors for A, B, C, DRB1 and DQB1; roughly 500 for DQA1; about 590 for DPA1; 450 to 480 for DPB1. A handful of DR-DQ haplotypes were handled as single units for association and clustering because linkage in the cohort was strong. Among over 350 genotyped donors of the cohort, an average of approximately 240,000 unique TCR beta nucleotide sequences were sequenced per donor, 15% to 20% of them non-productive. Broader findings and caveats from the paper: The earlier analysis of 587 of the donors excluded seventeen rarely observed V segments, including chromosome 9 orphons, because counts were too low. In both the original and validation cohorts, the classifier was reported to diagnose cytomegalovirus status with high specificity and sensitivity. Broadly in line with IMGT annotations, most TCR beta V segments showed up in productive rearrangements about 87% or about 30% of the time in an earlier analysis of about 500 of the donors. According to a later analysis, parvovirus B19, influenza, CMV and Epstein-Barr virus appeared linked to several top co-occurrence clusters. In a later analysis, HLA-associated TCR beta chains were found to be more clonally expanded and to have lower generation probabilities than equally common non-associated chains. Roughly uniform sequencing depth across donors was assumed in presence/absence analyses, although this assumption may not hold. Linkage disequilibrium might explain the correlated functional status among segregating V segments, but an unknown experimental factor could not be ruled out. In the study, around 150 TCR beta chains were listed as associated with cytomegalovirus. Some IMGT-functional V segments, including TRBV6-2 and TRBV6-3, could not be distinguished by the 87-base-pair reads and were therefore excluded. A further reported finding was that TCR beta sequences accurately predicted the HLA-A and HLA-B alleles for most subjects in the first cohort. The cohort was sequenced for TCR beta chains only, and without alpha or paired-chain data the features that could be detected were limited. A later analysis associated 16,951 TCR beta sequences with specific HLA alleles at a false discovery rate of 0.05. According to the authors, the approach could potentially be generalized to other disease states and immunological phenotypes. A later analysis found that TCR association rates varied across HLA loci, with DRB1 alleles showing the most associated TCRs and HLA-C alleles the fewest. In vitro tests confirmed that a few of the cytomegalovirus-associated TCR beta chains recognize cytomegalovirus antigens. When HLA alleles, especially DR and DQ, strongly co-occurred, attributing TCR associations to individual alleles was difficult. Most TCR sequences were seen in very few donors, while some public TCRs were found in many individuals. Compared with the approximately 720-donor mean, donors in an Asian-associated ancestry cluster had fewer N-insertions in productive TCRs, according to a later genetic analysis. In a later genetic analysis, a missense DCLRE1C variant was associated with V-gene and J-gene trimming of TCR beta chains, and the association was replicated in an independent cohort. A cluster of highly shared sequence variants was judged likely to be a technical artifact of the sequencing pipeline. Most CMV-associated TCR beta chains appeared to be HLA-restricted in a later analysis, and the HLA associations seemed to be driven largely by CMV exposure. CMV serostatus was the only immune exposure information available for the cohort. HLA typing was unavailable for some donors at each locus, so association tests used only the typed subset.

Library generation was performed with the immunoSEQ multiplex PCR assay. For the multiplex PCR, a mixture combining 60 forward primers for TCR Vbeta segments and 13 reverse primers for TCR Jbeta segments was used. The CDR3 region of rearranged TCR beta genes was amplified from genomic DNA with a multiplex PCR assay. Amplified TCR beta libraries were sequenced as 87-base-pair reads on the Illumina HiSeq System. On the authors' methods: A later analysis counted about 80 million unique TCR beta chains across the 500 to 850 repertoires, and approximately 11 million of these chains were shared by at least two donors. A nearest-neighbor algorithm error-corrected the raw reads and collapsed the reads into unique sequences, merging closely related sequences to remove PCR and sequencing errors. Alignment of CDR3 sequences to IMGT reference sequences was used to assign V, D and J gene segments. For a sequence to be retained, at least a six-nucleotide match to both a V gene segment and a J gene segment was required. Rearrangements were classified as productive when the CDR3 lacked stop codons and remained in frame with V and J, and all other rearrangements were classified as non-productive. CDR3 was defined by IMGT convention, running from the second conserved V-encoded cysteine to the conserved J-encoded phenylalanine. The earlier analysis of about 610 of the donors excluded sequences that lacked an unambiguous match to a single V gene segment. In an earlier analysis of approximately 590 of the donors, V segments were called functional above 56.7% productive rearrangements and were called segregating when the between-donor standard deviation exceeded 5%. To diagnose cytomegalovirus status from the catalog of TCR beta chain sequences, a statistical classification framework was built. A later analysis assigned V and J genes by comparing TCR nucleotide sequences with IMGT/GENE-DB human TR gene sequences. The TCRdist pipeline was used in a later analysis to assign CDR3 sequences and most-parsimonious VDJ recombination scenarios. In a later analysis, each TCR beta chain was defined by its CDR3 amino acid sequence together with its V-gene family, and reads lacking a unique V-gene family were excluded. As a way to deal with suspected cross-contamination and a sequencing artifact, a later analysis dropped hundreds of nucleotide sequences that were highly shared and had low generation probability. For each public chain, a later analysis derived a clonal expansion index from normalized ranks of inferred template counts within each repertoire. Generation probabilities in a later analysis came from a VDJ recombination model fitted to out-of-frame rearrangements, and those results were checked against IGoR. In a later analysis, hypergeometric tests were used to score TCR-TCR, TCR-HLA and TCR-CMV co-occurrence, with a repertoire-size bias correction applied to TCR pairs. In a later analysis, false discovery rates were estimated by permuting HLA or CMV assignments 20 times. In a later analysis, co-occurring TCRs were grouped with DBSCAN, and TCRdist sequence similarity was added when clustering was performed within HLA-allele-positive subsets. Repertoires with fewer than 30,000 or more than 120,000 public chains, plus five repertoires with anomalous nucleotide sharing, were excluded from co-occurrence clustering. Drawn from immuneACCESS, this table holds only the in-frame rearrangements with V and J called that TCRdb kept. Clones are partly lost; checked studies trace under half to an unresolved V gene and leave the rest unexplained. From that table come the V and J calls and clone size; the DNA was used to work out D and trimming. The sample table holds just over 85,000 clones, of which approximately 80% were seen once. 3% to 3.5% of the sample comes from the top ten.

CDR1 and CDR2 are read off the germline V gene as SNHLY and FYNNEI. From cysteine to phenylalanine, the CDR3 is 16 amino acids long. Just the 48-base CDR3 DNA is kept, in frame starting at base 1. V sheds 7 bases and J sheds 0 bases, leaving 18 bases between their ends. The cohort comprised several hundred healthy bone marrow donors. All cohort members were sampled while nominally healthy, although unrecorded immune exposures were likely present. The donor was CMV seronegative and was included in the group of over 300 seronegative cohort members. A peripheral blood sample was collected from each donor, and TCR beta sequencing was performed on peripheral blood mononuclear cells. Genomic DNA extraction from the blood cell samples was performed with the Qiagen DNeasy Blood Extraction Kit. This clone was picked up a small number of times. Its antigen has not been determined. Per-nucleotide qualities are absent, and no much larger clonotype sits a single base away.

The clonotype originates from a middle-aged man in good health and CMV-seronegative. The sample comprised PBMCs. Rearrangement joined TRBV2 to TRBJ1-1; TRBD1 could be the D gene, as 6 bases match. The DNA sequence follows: TGTGCCAGCACCGGGGACAATGTACTCCTGAACACTGAAGCTTTCTTT. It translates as CASTGDNVLLNTEAFF.